This TCR beta chain was retrieved from a study of technical replicates of blood from a handful of donors. This CDR3 contains 15 residues. CDR1 is SGHRS and CDR2 is YFSETQ in the germline V gene. Trimming at V came to 0 bases and at J to 3 bases, leaving 2 bases not matched to a gene. The protocol was immunoSEQ multiplex PCR, while the TCRdb copy is restricted to in-frame clones and leaves out a portion. This sample has tens of thousands of clones, with roughly 98% found just once. The chain employs TRBV5-1 and TRBJ2-1, with 8 bases matching TRBD2. The sequence was obtained from a human donor in good health. The sequenced sample was T cells isolated from PBMCs. The CDR3 DNA reads TGCGCCAGCAGCTTGGGGCTAGCGGGCTACAATGAGCAGTTCTTC. Encoded protein: CASSLGLAGYNEQFF. The full variable domain, in which reference TRBV5-1 and TRBJ2-1 provide the parts outside the CDR3, is KAGVTQTPRYLIKTRGQQVTLSCSPISGHRSVSWYQQTPGQGLQFLFEYFSETQRNKGNFPGRFSGRQFSNSRSEMNVSTLELGDSALYLCASSLGLAGYNEQFFGPGTRLTVL.